This entry features one T cell receptor (beta chain) sequence. The record originates from a study of blood T cell repertoires in COVID-19. Looking at the study overall: COVID-19 samples, acute and convalescent, were from the United States, Italy and Spain. T cells, B-cell-depleted T cells, or PBMCs supplied cDNA or gDNA.

Participants' reported clinical history set cohort assignment. Recovered status applied to Cohort 3 donors who had two consecutive negative PCRs. It also applied to those with clearance or with symptom resolution. This CDR3 contains 13 residues. Germline loops: CDR1 SGHRS, CDR2 YFSETQ. With 6 bases clipped from V and 5 bases from J, the junction kept 5 bases outside the gene matches. Only in-frame clones appear in the TCRdb table, and some are missing; sequencing was by immunoSEQ multiplex PCR. The profile covers around 400,000 clones, with roughly 87% appearing a single time and about 4.9% taken by the ten largest.

The specimen sequenced was PBMCs or T cells enriched from blood (not recorded which). The clonotype originates from a woman in her fifties or sixties who had recovered from COVID-19. The chain employs TRBV5-1 and TRBJ2-7; TRBD1 aligns across 10 bases. This CDR3 is CASTRTGGDEQYF. CDR3 in DNA: TGCGCCAGCACCCGGACAGGGGGGGACGAGCAGTACTTC.